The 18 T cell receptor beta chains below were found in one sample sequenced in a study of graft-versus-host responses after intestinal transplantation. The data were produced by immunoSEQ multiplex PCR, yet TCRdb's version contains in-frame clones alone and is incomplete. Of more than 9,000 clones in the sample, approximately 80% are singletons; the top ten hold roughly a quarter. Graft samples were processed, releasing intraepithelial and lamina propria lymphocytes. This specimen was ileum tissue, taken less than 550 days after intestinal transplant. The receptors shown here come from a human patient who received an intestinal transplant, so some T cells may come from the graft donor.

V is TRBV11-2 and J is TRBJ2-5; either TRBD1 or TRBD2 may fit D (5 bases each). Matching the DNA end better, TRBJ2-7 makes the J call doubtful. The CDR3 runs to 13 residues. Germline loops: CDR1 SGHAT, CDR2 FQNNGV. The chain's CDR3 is CASSTGTSGEQYF. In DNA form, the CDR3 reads TGTGCCAGCAGCACCGGGACCTCTGGCGAGCAGTACTTC.

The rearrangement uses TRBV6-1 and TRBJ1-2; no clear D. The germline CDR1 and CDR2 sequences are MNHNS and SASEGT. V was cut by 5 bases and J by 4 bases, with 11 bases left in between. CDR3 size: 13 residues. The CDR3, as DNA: TGTGCCAGCAGTCCGGAGTTATTCTATGGCTACACCTTC. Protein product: CASSPELFYGYTF.

The CDR3 loop reads CASSYLGTGLYEQYF. DNA for the CDR3: TGTGCCAGCAGTTACCTAGGGACAGGGCTTTACGAGCAGTACTTC. The J gene is TRBJ2-7, the V gene TRBV27, with 9 bases that match TRBD1. Trimming cost V 4 bases and J 4 bases; bases outside gene matches: 8. The CDR3 spans 15 residues. The V gene's germline CDR1 is MNHEY and CDR2 SMNVEV (reference sequence).

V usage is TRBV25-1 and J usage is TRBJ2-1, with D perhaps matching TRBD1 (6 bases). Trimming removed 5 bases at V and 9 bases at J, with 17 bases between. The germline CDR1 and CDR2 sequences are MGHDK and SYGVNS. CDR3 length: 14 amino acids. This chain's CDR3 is CASSRGGGVGEQFF. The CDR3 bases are TGTGCCAGCAGTAGGGGTGGGGGCGTCGGTGAGCAGTTCTTC.

CDR3 nucleotides: TGTGCCAGCAGCTTAAGAGTGGGGGCGACTGAAGCTTTCTTT. Amino acids: CASSLRVGATEAFF. The chain uses TRBV7-9 and TRBJ1-1; a possible D gene is TRBD1 (6 bases). The CDR3 totals 14 residues. Looked up from germline, CDR1 is SEHNR and CDR2 is FQNEAQ (reference sequence). V was trimmed by 2 bases and J by 5 bases, leaving 12 bases between them. Together with reference TRBV7-9 and TRBJ1-1, the CDR3 gives the full variable domain: DTGVSQNPRHKITKRGQNVTFRCDPISEHNRLYWYRQTLGQGPEFLTYFQNEAQLEKSRLLSDRFSAERPKGSFSTLEIQRTEQGDSAMYLCASSLRVGATEAFFGQGTRLTVV.

The CDR3 reads CASSDSQGTGELFF. The CDR3 DNA is TGTGCCAGCAGTGACTCGCAGGGCACCGGGGAGCTGTTTTTT. The rearrangement uses TRBV6-4 and TRBJ2-2; the D gene is possibly TRBD1 (5 bases). Per the germline V gene, CDR1 is MRHNA and CDR2 is SNTAGT. V was cut by 0 bases and J by 4 bases, with 6 bases left in between. The CDR3 length is 14 residues.

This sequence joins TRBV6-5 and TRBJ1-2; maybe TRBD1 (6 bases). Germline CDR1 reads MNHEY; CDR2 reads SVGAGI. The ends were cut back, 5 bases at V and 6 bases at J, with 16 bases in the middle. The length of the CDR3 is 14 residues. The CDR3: CASSNRVFADGYTF. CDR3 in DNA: TGTGCCAGCAGTAACAGGGTATTCGCTGATGGCTACACCTTC.

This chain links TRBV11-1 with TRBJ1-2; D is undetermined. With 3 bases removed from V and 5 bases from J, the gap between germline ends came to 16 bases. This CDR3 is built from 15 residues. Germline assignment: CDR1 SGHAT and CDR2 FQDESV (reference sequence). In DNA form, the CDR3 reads TGTGCCAGCAGCTTTGGACCCTCCGTCTCTTATGGCTACACCTTC. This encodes CASSFGPSVSYGYTF. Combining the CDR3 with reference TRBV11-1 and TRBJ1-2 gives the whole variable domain EAEVAQSPRYKITEKSQAVAFWCDPISGHATLYWYRQILGQGPELLVQFQDESVVDDSQLPKDRFSAERLKGVDSTLKIQPAELGDSAMYLCASSFGPSVSYGYTFGSGTRLTVV.

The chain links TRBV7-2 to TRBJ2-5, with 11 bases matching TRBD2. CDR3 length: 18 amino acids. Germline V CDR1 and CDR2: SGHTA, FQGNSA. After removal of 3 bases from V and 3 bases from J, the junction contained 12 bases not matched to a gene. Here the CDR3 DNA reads TGTGCCAGCAGCTTGGTCCTAGCGGGAGGAGGGACGAAAGAGACCCAGTACTTC. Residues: CASSLVLAGGGTKETQYF.

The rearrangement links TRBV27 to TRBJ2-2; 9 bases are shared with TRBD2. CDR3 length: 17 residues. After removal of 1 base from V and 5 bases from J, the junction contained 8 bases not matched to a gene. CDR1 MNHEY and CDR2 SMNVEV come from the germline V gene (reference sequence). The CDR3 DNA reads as TGTGCCAGCAGTTTATACTCGCTAGCGGGGAGAACCGGGGAGCTGTTTTTT. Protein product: CASSLYSLAGRTGELFF.

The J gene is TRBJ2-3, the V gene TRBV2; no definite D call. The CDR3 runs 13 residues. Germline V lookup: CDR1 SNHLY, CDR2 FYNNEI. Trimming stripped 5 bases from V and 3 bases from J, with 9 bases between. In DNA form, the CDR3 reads TGTGCCAGCAGTAGGCCTTTAACAGATACGCAGTATTTT. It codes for CASSRPLTDTQYF.

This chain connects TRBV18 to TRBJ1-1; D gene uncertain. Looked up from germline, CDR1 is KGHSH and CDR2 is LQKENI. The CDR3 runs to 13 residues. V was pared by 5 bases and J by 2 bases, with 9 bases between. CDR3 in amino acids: CASSYGINTEAFF. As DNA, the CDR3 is TGTGCCAGCTCATACGGGATAAACACTGAAGCTTTCTTT.

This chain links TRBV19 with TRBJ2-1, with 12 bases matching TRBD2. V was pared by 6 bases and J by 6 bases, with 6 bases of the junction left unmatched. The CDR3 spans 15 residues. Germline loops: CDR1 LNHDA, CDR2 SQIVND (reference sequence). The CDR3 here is CASRGPSGGVNEQFF. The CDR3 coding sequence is TGTGCCAGTAGGGGTCCTAGCGGGGGGGTCAATGAGCAGTTCTTC.

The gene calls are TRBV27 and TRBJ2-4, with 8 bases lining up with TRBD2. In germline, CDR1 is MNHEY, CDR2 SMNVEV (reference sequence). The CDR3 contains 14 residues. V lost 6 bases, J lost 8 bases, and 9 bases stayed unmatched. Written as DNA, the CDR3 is TGTGCCAGCAGCACTGGACTAGCTAAGGACATTCAGTACTTC. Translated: CASSTGLAKDIQYF.

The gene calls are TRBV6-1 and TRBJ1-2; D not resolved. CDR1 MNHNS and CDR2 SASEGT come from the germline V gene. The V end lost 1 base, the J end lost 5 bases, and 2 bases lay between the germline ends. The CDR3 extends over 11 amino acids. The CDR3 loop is CASSEGYGYTF. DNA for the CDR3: TGTGCCAGCAGTGAAGGGTATGGCTACACCTTC.

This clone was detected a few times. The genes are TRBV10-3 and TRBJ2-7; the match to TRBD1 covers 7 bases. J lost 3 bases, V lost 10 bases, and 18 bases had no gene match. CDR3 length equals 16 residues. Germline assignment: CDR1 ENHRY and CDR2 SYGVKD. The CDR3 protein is CATRPHQGDAFYEQYF. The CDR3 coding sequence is TGTGCCACTCGACCTCATCAGGGGGACGCCTTCTACGAGCAGTACTTC.

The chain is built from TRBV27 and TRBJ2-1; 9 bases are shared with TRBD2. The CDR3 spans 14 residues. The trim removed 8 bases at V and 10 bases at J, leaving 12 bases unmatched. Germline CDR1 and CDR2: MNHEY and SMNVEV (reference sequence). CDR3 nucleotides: TGTGCCAGCTCCCCGGGACTAGCTTCTATGGAGCAGTTCTTC. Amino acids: CASSPGLASMEQFF.

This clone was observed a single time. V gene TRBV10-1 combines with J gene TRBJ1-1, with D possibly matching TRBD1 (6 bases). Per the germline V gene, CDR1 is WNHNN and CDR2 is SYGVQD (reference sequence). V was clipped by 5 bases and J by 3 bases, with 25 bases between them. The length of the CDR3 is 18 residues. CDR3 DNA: TGCGCCAGCAGTTTTATTCCACATGGGGGCAAGGGGGACACTGAAGCTTTCTTT. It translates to CASSFIPHGGKGDTEAFF.